This TCR beta chain was documented in a study of T cell changes during pregnancy in multiple sclerosis. This clone was seen a single time. The CDR3 runs to 13 residues. Trimming left V 1 base short and J 16 bases short, with 14 bases between. Per the germline V gene, CDR1 is SGHNT and CDR2 is YENEEA. Clones were sequenced by immunoSEQ multiplex PCR, and TCRdb holds only the in-frame ones, with some missing. The repertoire includes 40,000 to 60,000 clones, around 92% of them detected once, and 0.75% to 1% sits in the top ten. The specimen was peripheral blood, collected after pregnancy. V and J are TRBV11-3 and TRBJ1-6; a possible D gene is TRBD1 (5 bases). The receptor was derived from a female donor with multiple sclerosis, enrolled in a pregnancy study. CDR3 residues: CASSLAPGRALHF. CDR3 nucleotides: TGTGCCAGCAGCTTAGCCCCCGGCAGGGCTCTCCACTTT.